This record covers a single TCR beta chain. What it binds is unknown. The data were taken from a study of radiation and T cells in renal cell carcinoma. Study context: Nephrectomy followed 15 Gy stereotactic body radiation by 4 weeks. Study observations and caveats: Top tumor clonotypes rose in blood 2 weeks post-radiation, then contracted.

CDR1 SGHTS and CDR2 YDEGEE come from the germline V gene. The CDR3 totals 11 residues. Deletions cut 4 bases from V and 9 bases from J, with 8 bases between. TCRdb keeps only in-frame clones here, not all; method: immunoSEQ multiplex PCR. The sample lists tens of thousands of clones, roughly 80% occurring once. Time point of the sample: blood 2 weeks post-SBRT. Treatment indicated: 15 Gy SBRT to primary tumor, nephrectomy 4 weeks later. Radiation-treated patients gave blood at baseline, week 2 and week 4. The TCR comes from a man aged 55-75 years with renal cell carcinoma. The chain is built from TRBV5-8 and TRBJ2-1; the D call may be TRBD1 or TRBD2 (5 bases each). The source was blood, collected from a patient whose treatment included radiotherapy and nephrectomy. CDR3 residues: CASSVGVEQFF. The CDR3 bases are TGTGCCAGCAGCGTGGGGGTTGAGCAGTTCTTC.